The 2 T cell receptor beta chains listed next were all sequenced from one sample in a study of vaccination and CD4 T cells after COVID-19. Regarding treatment: 10-day PBMC culture with coronavirus spike peptide pools or control peptides (ViraFEST assay). Their antigens are not known. Sequencing of DNA taken from cultured CD4+ T cells relied on the Oncomine TCR Beta short-read assay. TCRdb called the PCR reads again in MiXCR, with one record for every CDR3 protein. The repertoire holds some 22,000 distinct CDR3 sequences, with around 68% as singletons. Here the sequenced sample was CD4+ T cells from blood, cultured in vitro, taken before SARS-CoV-2 vaccination. These receptors all stem from a human donor who received a COVID-19 vaccine.

In its sample, this clonotype was seen a few times. The genes are TRBV6-5 and TRBJ2-7; TRBD2 agrees at 7 bases. CDR1 is MNHEY and CDR2 is SVGAGI in the germline V gene. V shed 2 bases, J shed 0 bases, and the junction held 4 bases outside the gene matches. CDR3 size: 15 residues. CDR3 DNA sequence: TGTGCCAGCAGTTACGCCGGGGGGAGCTCCTACGAGCAGTACTTC. Translated: CASSYAGGSSYEQYF.

The V call is TRBV15, the J call TRBJ1-1, with D unresolved. V lost 1 base, J lost 5 bases, and 11 bases lay in between. From germline, CDR1 is LNHNV and CDR2 YYDKDF (reference sequence). This CDR3 region has 14 residues. CDR3 in DNA: TGTGCCACCAGCAGAGGGGGTTCCGGGACTGAAGCTTTCTTT. It translates to CATSRGGSGTEAFF.